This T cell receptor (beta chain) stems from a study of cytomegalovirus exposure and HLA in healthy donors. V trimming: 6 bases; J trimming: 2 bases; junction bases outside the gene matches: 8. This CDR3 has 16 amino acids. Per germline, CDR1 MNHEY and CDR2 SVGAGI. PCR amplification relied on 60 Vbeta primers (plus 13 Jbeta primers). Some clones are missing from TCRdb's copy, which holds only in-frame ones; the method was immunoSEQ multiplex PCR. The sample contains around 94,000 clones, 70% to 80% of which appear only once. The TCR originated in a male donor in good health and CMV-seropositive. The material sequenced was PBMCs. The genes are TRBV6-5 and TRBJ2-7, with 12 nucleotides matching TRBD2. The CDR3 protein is CASSYKGLAGTYEQYF. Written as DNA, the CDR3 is TGTGCCAGCAGCTACAAGGGACTAGCGGGTACCTACGAGCAGTACTTC.